The entry below describes one T cell receptor (beta chain). The antigen remains undetermined. CDR3 length: 14 residues. Germline V gene sequence: CDR1 DFQATT, CDR2 SNEGSKA (reference sequence). V dropped 5 bases and J dropped 1; count of bases not matched to a gene: 5. Per the original methods: Researchers built a distant-metastasis classifier for papillary thyroid cancer that drew on CDR3 differences across clinicopathological groups. TCRdb re-processed the PCR reads through MiXCR. The V and J calls were determined by TCRdb, not by the authors. The sample lists 35,000 to 50,000 clones, about a sixth occurring once. The source of the sample is a study of metastatic and nonmetastatic thyroid tumors. Study summary: Repertoires were compared across blood and tumor or nodule tissue from malignant and benign thyroid patients. Study findings and constraints: As reported, TCR beta diversity in blood and tumor was significantly higher in malignant thyroid tumors than in benign nodules.

Nobody among the patients had been given any treatment before thyroid surgery. This chain links TRBV20-1 with TRBJ2-3, with 8 bases lining up with TRBD2. The TCR was taken from a female donor with papillary thyroid cancer or a benign thyroid nodule (not recorded which). Some clones in this sample may be carry-over from other donors' samples. Sequencing was done on a sample of tumor tissue. The CDR3 sequence: CSAPAGAGTDTQYF. As DNA, the CDR3 is TGCAGTGCTCCAGCGGGAGCCGGCACAGATACGCAGTATTTT.